This T cell receptor beta chain was retrieved from a study of blood T cell repertoires in COVID-19. Cohorts were assigned according to the clinical history that participants reported. TCRdb's copy holds only in-frame clones and misses some; the assay was immunoSEQ multiplex PCR. The top ten hold 1.5% to 2% of the sample, which has 350,000 to 400,000 clones, about nine tenths seen once. The ends lost 4 bases at V and 6 bases at J; junction bases unmatched: 8. CDR3 length equals 15 residues. The V gene's germline CDR1 is MNHNY and CDR2 SVGAGI (reference sequence). The sequence was collected from a woman in her twenties or thirties who had recovered from COVID-19. The chain has TRBV6-6 and TRBJ1-1, with 10 bases identical to TRBD1. What was sequenced was PBMCs or T cells enriched from blood (not recorded which). The CDR3 loop reads CASSSTGGVIAEAFF. The CDR3 DNA sequence: TGTGCCAGCAGTTCGACAGGGGGCGTTATCGCTGAAGCTTTCTTT.